What follows is one T cell receptor (beta chain) and its context. This specimen comes from a study of T cell changes during pregnancy in multiple sclerosis. Assay used: immunoSEQ multiplex PCR; TCRdb lists only in-frame clones, some missing. The sample lists around 22,000 clones, roughly 92% occurring once. This sequence originates from a female donor in good health, enrolled as a control in a pregnancy study. The sample here was CD4+ T cells from peripheral blood mononuclear cells, taken after pregnancy.

CDR3 sequence: CASTRSGTGFNEQFF. The CDR3 DNA is TGTGCCAGTACCAGATCTGGGACAGGGTTCAATGAGCAGTTCTTC. The rearrangement uses TRBV19 and TRBJ2-1; 9 bases fit TRBD1. The germline gives CDR1 LNHDA, CDR2 SQIVND (reference sequence). CDR3 size: 15 residues. J was trimmed by 6 bases and V by 7 bases; bases with no gene match: 10.